The table lists the clone carrying this T cell receptor beta chain with many counts. TCRdb itself ran the reads through MiXCR, one entry per CDR3 protein. The sample contains over 200,000 distinct CDR3 sequences, about an eighth of which appear only once. J lost 6 bases, V lost 0 bases, and 3 bases had no gene match. This CDR3 comprises 16 residues. Germline lookup yields CDR1 LGHNA and CDR2 YSLEER. This specimen comes from a study of T cell repertoires in cytomegalovirus infection. Specimen: PBMCs. This clonotype was sampled from a human donor in good health (CMV status not recorded). Some clones in this sample may be carry-over from other donors' samples. The chain combines TRBV4-3 with TRBJ2-1; 12 bases agree with TRBD2. The CDR3 nucleotides are TGCGCCAGCAGCCAAGATGGACTAGCGGGGATCAATGAGCAGTTCTTC. Translation gives CASSQDGLAGINEQFF.